This TCR beta chain was sequenced during a study of glioma-infiltrating T cells after dendritic cell vaccination. General observations from the study: Patients with more pretreatment TILs had longer time to progression and survival.

As to time point: after dendritic cell vaccination, including at tumor progression/relapse. Selection required adequate fresh-frozen tumor tissue plus more than two years' survival data. No glioblastoma patient carried an isocitrate dehydrogenase mutation. Profiling relied on immunoSEQ multiplex PCR, and the TCRdb table lists in-frame clones only, not all of them. The sample lists some 99,000 clones, less than 90% occurring once. The V end lost 5 bases, the J end lost 6 bases, and 14 bases lay between the germline ends. The CDR3 sequence is 12 residues long. Germline V gene sequence: CDR1 GTSNPN, CDR2 SVGIG (reference sequence). About this clone: Antigen unknown.

The V call is TRBV30, the J call TRBJ2-7; possible D gene TRBD1, 6 bases. Here the sequenced sample was blood, taken after dendritic cell vaccination. The TCR originated in a human donor with glioblastoma. In nucleotides, the CDR3 is TGTGCCTGGTCTCTAACAGGGTCCGAGCAGTACTTC. Amino acids: CAWSLTGSEQYF.